The source of this TCR beta chain is a study of cytomegalovirus exposure and HLA in healthy donors. After removal of 3 bases from V and 4 bases from J, the junction contained 3 bases not matched to a gene. From germline, CDR1 is SGHAT and CDR2 FQNNGV. This CDR3 contains 14 residues. General observations from the study: Follow-up analysis found HLA locus-dependent TCR association rates, highest for DRB1 and lowest for HLA-C.

PCR used 60 Vbeta primers and 13 Jbeta primers. Using immunoSEQ multiplex PCR, the repertoire was profiled, and TCRdb retains in-frame clones only, with some absent. Here the sample spans over 100,000 clones, 84% being singletons. A note on this clone: Its specificity is unknown.

Sequencing input: PBMCs. The sequence was obtained from a woman under 30 in good health and CMV-seropositive. The V gene is TRBV11-2, the J gene TRBJ2-3; TRBD2 matches at 8 bases. This CDR3 reads CASSFGGAADTQYF. CDR3 in DNA: TGTGCCAGCAGCTTCGGGGGGGCCGCAGATACGCAGTATTTT. Variable domain in full (rest from reference TRBV11-2 and TRBJ2-3): EAGVAQSPRYKIIEKRQSVAFWCNPISGHATLYWYQQILGQGPKLLIQFQNNGVVDDSQLPKDRFSAERLKGVDSTLKIQPAKLEDSAVYLCASSFGGAADTQYFGPGTRLTVL.